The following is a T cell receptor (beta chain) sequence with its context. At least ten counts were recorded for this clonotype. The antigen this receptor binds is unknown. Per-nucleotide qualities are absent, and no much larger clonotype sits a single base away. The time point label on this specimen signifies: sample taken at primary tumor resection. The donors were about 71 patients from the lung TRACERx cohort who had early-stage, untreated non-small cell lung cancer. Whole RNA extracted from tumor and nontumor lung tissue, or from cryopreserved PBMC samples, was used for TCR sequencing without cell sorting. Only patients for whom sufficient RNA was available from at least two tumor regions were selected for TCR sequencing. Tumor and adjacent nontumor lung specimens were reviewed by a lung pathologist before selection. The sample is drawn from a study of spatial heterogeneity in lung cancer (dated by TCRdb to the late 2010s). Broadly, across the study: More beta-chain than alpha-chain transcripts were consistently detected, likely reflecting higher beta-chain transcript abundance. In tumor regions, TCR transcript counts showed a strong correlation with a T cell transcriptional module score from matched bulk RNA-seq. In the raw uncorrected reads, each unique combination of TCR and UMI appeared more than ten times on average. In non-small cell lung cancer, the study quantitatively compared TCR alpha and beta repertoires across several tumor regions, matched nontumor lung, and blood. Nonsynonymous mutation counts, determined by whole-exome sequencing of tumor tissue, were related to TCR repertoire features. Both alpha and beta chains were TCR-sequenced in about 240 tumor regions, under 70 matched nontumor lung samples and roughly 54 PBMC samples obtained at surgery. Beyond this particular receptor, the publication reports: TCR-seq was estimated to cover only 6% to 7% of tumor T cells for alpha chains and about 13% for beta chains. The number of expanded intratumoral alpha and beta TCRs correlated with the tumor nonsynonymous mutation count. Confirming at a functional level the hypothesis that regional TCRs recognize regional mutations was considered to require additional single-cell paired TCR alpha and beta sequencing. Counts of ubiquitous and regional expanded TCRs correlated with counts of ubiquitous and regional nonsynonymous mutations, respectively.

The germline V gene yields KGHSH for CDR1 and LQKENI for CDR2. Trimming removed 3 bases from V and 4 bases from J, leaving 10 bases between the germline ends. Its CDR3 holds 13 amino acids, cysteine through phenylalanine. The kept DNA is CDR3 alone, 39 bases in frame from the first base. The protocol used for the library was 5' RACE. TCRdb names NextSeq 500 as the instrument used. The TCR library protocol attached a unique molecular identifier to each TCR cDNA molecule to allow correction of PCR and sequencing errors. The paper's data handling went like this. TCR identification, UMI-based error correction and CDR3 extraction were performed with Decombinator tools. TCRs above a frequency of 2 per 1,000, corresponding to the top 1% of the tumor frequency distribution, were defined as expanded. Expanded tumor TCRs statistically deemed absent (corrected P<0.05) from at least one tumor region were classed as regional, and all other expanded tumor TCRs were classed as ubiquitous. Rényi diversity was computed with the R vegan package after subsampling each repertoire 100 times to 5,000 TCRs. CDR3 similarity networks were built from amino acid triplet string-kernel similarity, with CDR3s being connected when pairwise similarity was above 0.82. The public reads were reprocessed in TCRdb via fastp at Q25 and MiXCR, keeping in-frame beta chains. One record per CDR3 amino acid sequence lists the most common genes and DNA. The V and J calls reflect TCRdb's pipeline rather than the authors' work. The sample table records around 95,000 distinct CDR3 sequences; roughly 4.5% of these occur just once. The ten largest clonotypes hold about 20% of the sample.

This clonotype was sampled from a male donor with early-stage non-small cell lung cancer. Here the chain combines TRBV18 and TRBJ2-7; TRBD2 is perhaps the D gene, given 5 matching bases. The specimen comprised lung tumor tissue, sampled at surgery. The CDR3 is CASSPTIAYEQYF. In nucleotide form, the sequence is TGTGCCAGCTCACCGACGATAGCGTACGAGCAGTACTTC.